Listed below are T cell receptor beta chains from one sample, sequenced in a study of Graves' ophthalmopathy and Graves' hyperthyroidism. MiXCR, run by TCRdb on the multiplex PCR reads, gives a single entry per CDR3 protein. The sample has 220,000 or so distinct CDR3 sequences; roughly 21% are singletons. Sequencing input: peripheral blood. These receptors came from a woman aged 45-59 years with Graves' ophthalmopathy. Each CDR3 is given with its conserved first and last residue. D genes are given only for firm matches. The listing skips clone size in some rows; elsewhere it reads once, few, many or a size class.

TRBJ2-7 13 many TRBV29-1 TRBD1 TGCAGCGTCCGAGGGGGACAGAGGTACGAGCAGTACTTC CSVRGGQRYEQYF
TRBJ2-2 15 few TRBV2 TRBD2 TGTGCCAGCAGGCGGGGGAGGGAGCAGGCCGGGGAGCTGTTTTTT CASRRGREQAGELFF
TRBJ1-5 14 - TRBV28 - TGTGCCAGCAGTTTATGGGGATCGAATCAGCCCCAGCATTTT CASSLWGSNQPQHF
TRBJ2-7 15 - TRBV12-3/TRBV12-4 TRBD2 TGTGCCAGCAGTCCACGGAGGACTAGCGGGACCCAGCAGTACTTC CASSPRRTSGTQQYF
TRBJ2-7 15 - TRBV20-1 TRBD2 TGCAGTGCTAGAGGAGGGGTAGCGGGGTACTACGAGCAGTACTTC CSARGGVAGYYEQYF
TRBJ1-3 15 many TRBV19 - TGTGCCAGTCTTTTAGGGGGACTATCTGGAAACACCATATATTTT CASLLGGLSGNTIYF
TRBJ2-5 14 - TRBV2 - TGTGCCAGCAGTGAGGACACCTCCACAGAGACCCAGTACTTC CASSEDTSTETQYF
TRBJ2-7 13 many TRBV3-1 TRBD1 TGTGCCAGCAGCCAAGGACAGGGCGGGGAGCAGTACTTC CASSQGQGGEQYF
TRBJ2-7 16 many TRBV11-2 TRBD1 TGTGCCAGCAGCTCATCCTCCGGGACAGGGGGCTACGAGCAGTACTTC CASSSSSGTGGYEQYF
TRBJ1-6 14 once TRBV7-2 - TGTGCCAGCAGCCCGACAAGGTGGGATTCACCCCTCCACTTT CASSPTRWDSPLHF
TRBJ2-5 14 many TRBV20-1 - TGCAGTGCTCCTCAGATAGTCCCGAGGGAGACCCAGTACTTC CSAPQIVPRETQYF
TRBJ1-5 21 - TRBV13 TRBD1 TGTGCCAGCAGCCCTCACGGGTCAGGACAGGGTGTCGAGAGCCTGCATCAGCCCCAGCATTTT CASSPHGSGQGVESLHQPQHF
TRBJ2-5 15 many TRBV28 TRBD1 TGTGCCAGCAGGGCAGCAGGGGGCCGGCAAGAGACCCAGTACTTC CASRAAGGRQETQYF
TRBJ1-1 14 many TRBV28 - TGTGCCAGCAGTTCCCAAGGAGTTCCCACTGAAGCTTTCTTT CASSSQGVPTEAFF
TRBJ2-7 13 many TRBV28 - TGTGCCATTCGGGCCGGGGGCTCCTACGAGCAGTACTTC CAIRAGGSYEQYF
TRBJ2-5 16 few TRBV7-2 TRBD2 TGTGCCAGCAGCTTAGCCTCGGCTAGCGGACAAGAGACCCAGTACTTC CASSLASASGQETQYF
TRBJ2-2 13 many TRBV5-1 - TGCGCCAGCAGCTCCGGATACACCGGGGAGCTGTTTTTT CASSSGYTGELFF
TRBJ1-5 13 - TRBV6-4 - TGTGCCAGCAGGGGCCAGCACAATCAGCCCCAGCATTTT CASRGQHNQPQHF
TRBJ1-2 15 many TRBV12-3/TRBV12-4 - TGTGCCAGCAGTCCGCGGCCTCCTCGGGGCTATGGCTACACCTTC CASSPRPPRGYGYTF
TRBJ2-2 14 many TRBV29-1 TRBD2 TGCAGCGTTGGGGAGGGAGGAAACACCGGGGAGCTGTTTTTT CSVGEGGNTGELFF
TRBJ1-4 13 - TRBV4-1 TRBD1 TGCGCCAGCAGCAAAACAGGGGACGAAAAACTGTTTTTT CASSKTGDEKLFF
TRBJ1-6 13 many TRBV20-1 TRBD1 TGCAGTGCTAGCTCAGGGGGGGGGTCACCCCTCCACTTT CSASSGGGSPLHF
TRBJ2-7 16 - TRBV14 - TGTGCCAGCAGCCGAAATGTTGGGGTGCACTCCTACGAGCAGTACTTC CASSRNVGVHSYEQYF
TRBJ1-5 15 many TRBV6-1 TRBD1 TGTGCCAGCAGCCTGGGACAGGGTGGCAATCAGCCCCAGCATTTT CASSLGQGGNQPQHF
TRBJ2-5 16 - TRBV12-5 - TGTGCTAGTGGTTCCCCATCTGTTGGGGTGGGGGAGGCCCAGTACTTC CASGSPSVGVGEAQYF
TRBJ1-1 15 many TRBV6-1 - TGTGCCAGCAGAGATTACGGGGGTACGAACACTGAAGCTTTCTTT CASRDYGGTNTEAFF
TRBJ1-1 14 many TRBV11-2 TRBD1 TGTGCCAGCAGCCGATTAGGGGGCGGGACTGAAGCTTTCTTT CASSRLGGGTEAFF
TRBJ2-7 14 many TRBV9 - TGTGCCAGCAGCCTCACAGAAATACCCTACGAGCAGTACTTC CASSLTEIPYEQYF
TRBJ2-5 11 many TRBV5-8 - TGTGCCAGCAGCACCCTAAGGACCCAGTACTTC CASSTLRTQYF
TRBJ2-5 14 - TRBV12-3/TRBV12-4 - TGTGCCAGCAGTTTACCCCAGGCCAAAGAGACCCAGTACTTC CASSLPQAKETQYF
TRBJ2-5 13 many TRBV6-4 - TGTGCCAGCCGCCGGTTAGGACAAGAGACCCAGTACTTC CASRRLGQETQYF
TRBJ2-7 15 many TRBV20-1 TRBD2 TGCAGTGCTAGAGATACGGCGGGAGTAAGGGGTGAGCAGTACTTC CSARDTAGVRGEQYF
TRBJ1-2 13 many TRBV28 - TGTGCCAGCAGTTTACCCGGGACCTATGGCTACACCTTC CASSLPGTYGYTF
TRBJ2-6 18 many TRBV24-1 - TGTGCCACCAGTGATAATCGAGTGACGGAAACTGGGGCCAACGTCCTGACTTTC CATSDNRVTETGANVLTF
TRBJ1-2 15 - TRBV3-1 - TGTGCCAGCAGCCTCCGCAACACGGGTTCGGGAGGCTACACCTTC CASSLRNTGSGGYTF
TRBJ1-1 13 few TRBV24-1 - TGTGCCACCTCACAGGGTGGGTTGGCTGAAGCTTTCTTT CATSQGGLAEAFF
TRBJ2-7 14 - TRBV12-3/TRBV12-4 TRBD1 TGTGCCAGCAGTTTTGAACAGGGGCCCTACGAGCAGTACTTC CASSFEQGPYEQYF
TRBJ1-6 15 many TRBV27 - TGTGCCAGCAGCCCATTGCCCGCGACTAATTCACCCCTCCACTTT CASSPLPATNSPLHF
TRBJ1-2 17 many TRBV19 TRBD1 TGTGCCAGTAGTCCTGCCAGGGGGACGGGAGCTAACTATGGCTACACCTTC CASSPARGTGANYGYTF
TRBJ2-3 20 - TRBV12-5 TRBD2 TGTGCTAGTGGTTTGCCGCTTCCTGGGGTTAGCGGGAGTAGCACAGATACGCAGTATTTT CASGLPLPGVSGSSTDTQYF
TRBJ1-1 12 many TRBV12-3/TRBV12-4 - TGTGCCAGCACCCGGCAAGGGGTAGGAGCTTTCTTT CASTRQGVGAFF
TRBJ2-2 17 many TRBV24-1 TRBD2 TGTGCCACCAGTGACCCCGGGACTAGCGGAATCACCGGGGAGCTGTTTTTT CATSDPGTSGITGELFF
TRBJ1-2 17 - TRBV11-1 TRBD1 TGTGCCAGCAGCTTAGCGTCTTCCCAGGGGGCTAACTATGGCTACACCTTC CASSLASSQGANYGYTF
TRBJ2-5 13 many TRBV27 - TGTGCCAGCAGTTTATCAGGGGCCGGGACCCAGTACTTC CASSLSGAGTQYF